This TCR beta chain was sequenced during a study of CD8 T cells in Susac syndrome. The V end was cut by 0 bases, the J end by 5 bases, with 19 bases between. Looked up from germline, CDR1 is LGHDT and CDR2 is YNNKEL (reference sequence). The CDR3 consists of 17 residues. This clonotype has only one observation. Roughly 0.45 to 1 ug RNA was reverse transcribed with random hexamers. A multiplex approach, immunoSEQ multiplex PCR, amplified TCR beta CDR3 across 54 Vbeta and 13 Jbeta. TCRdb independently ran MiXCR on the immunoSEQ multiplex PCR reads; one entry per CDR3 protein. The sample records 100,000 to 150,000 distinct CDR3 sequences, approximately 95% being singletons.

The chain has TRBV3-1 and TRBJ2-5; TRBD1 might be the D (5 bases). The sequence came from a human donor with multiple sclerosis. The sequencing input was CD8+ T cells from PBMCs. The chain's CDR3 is CASSQEGVTGFSETQYF. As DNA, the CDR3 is TGTGCCAGCAGCCAAGAAGGGGTGACGGGTTTTTCTGAGACCCAGTACTTC.